Detailed here is one T cell receptor beta chain. Its target is unknown. Measured with immunoSEQ multiplex PCR; TCRdb has only the in-frame clones, and not every one. The sample has approximately 74,000 clones, around nine tenths seen once. This record belongs to a study of OX40 agonist ivuxolimab in advanced cancers. Patients were ruled out by autoimmune disease history or systemic immunosuppression. Samples of blood were obtained at baseline, on cycle 4 day 1, and on cycle 7 day 1. Findings and caveats of the study: The study found among the lowest clonal expansion in partial responders at 0.1-3.0 mg/kg.

Trimming took 4 bases from V and 3 from J; bases not matched to a gene: 6. Germline V lookup: CDR1 SGHRS, CDR2 YFSETQ. The CDR3 extends over 14 amino acids. This chain links TRBV5-1 with TRBJ2-7; 8 bases fit TRBD1. This receptor was identified in an adult with an advanced solid tumor such as melanoma, head and neck, liver or kidney cancer. Material: CD4+ or CD8+ T cells sorted from blood, obtained in a trial of the OX40 agonist ivuxolimab. The CDR3 region has the DNA TGCGCCAGCAGCACGCAGGGGGCTCACTACGAGCAGTACTTC. Translated: CASSTQGAHYEQYF.